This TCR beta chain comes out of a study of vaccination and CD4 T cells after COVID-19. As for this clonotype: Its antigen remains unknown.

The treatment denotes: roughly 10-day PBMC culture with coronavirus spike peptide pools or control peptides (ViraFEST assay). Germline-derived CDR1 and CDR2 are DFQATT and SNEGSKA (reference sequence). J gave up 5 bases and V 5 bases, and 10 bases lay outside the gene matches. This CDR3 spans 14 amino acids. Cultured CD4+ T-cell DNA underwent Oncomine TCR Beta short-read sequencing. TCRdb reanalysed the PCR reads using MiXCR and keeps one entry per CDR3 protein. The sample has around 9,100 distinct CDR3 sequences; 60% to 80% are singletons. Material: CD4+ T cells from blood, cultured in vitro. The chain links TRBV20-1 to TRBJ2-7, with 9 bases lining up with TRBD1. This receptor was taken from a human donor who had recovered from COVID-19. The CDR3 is CSADPGTGFDEQYF. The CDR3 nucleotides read TGCAGTGCTGATCCCGGGACAGGGTTCGACGAGCAGTACTTC.